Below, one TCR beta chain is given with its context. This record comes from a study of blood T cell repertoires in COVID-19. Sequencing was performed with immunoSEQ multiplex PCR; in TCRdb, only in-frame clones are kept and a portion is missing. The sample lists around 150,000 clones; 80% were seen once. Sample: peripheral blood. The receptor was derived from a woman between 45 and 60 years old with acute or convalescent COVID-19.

CDR3 region: CASSSPGLQIEAFF. CDR3 in DNA: TGTGCCAGCAGTTCACCTGGGCTCCAGATTGAAGCTTTCTTT. This chain links TRBV6-5 with TRBJ1-1; D gene uncertain. The CDR3 covers 14 residues. V was shortened by 4 bases and J by 7 bases, with 16 bases between the two germline ends. Germline-derived CDR1 and CDR2 are MNHEY and SVGAGI.